This T cell receptor (beta chain) stems from a study of control samples from healthy donors and cancer patients. The CDR3 has 13 residues. Germline CDR1 and CDR2: KGHSH and LQKENI. Trimming took off 3 bases at V and 2 bases at J, with 7 bases between the two ends. Libraries were prepared by immunoSEQ multiplex PCR; TCRdb keeps only in-frame clonotypes and omits some of them. The sample lists approximately 90,000 clones, less than 85% seen once, with roughly 40% in the top ten. The receptor was derived from a man between 70 and 80 years old with lung cancer. The sequenced material came from PBMCs. The chain couples TRBV18 to TRBJ1-2; D might be TRBD1 (5 bases). The CDR3 is CASSPPGNYGYTF. The CDR3 DNA is TGTGCCAGCTCACCCCCAGGGAACTATGGCTACACCTTC.